Each of the 14 T cell receptor beta chains below was sequenced from the same sample in a study of CD8 T cells in ankylosing spondylitis. Points from the study as a whole: A TCR beta motif made of about 8 highly homologous variants seemed typical of ankylosing spondylitis blood.

These receptors have no known antigen. TCRdb fed the 5' RACE reads into MiXCR, producing one record per CDR3 protein. Found here are about 700,000 distinct CDR3 sequences, 15% to 20% of them singletons; the top ten hold 15% to 20%. Sequencing input: blood, either unsorted or a sorted T cell fraction (not recorded which). The receptor source for this set is a male donor with ankylosing spondylitis.

There are a few counts of this clonotype. V is TRBV6-5 and J is TRBJ1-1, with D possibly TRBD1 on 5 matching bases. This CDR3 has 17 amino acids. CDR1 is MNHEY and CDR2 is SVGAGI in the germline V gene. Trimming took off 0 bases at V and 1 base at J, with 15 bases between the two ends. CDR3 in DNA: TGTGCCAGCAGTTACTCGATGCTGGGGGAGGGGAACACTGAAGCTTTCTTT. Translated: CASSYSMLGEGNTEAFF.

This clonotype was seen at least ten times. The chain joins TRBV15 to TRBJ2-3; TRBD1 or TRBD2 may be the D gene (5 bases each). This CDR3 comprises 14 residues. The germline CDR1 and CDR2 sequences are LNHNV and YYDKDF (reference sequence). Between the trimmed V and J ends, which lost 8 bases and 0 bases, there was a span of 12 bases. The CDR3, as DNA: TGTGCCACCGCACAGGACTCTAGCACAGATACGCAGTATTTT. This sequence encodes CATAQDSSTDTQYF.

This clonotype was detected ten times or more. CDR3 sequence reads: CASSVAGGITGELFF. CDR3 sequence (DNA): TGTGCCAGCAGCGTAGCGGGAGGGATAACCGGGGAGCTGTTTTTT. The genes are TRBV12-3 or TRBV12-4 and TRBJ2-2; 11 nucleotides line up with TRBD2. V dropped 6 bases and J dropped 5; count of bases not matched to a gene: 5. The CDR3 loop spans 15 amino acids.

This clonotype showed up just a few times. The chain joins TRBV6-1 to TRBJ2-3; 7 bases are shared with TRBD2. This CDR3 has 15 residues. V was clipped by 6 bases and J by 4 bases; unmatched bases: 10. Per the germline V gene, CDR1 is MNHNS and CDR2 is SASEGT. The CDR3 DNA is TGTGCCAGCAGAAGACCCGGGGGGAGCTCAGATACGCAGTATTTT. Translating it yields CASRRPGGSSDTQYF.

J is TRBJ1-2 and V is TRBV5-1; D ambiguous. The germline CDR1 and CDR2 sequences are SGHRS and YFSETQ. The CDR3 covers 14 residues. V gave up 0 bases and J gave up 6 bases, with 12 bases separating them. CDR3 residues: CASSLAGPADGYTF. In DNA, the CDR3 is TGCGCCAGCAGCTTGGCCGGACCCGCGGATGGCTACACCTTC.

This clonotype was found a few times. This chain joins TRBV19 and TRBJ2-1; D unresolved. The CDR3 is 12 residues long. Per the germline V gene, CDR1 is LNHDA and CDR2 is SQIVND (reference sequence). Trimming cost V 1 base and J 6 bases, with 4 bases left between them. The CDR3 loop reads CASSIGSNEQFF. The CDR3 region has the DNA TGTGCCAGTAGTATAGGGTCCAATGAGCAGTTCTTC.

The chain couples TRBV3-1 to TRBJ1-4, with D perhaps TRBD1 (5 bases). Germline CDR1 is LGHDT and CDR2 is YNNKEL (reference sequence). The germline V and J ends were trimmed by 8 bases and 8 bases, with 15 bases remaining between them. This CDR3 contains 13 residues. CDR3 coding DNA: TGTGCCAGCGCCAGTCCGGGGCGCGAAAAACTGTTTTTT. It codes for CASASPGREKLFF.

In this sample, this clonotype turned up many times. The chain couples TRBV4-1 to TRBJ2-1, with D perhaps matching TRBD1 (5 bases). V lost 1 base, J lost 6 bases, and 16 bases lay in between. The CDR3 has 16 residues. Germline CDR1 is MGHRA and CDR2 is YSYEKL. CDR3 nucleotides: TGCGCCAGCAGCCAAGGCTCGCTAGGGGCCGGCAATGAGCAGTTCTTC. Its translation: CASSQGSLGAGNEQFF.

This clonotype has a handful of counts. This chain uses TRBV10-3 with TRBJ2-1, with 7 bases aligning to TRBD2. The CDR3 is 13 residues long. Germline V gene lookup returns CDR1 ENHRY and CDR2 SYGVKD. J lost 9 bases, V lost 6 bases, and 8 bases had no gene match. The CDR3 is CAIRSGAGAEQFF. The DNA of the CDR3 is TGTGCCATCAGGAGCGGTGCGGGAGCTGAGCAGTTCTTC.

This clonotype was seen many times. The J gene is TRBJ2-7, the V gene TRBV5-1, with 7 bases identical to TRBD1. V lost 7 bases and J lost 3; bases outside the gene matches: 7. The CDR3 is 13 amino acids. CDR1 SGHRS and CDR2 YFSETQ come from the germline V gene. The CDR3 nucleotides read TGCGCCAGCCACCAGGGGGAACACTACGAGCAGTACTTC. As protein: CASHQGEHYEQYF.

In its sample, this clonotype was seen a few times. This chain connects TRBV29-1 to TRBJ2-7, with 7 bases that match TRBD1. This CDR3 comprises 14 residues. Germline V lookup: CDR1 SQVTM, CDR2 ANQGSEA. The V segment lost 3 bases and the J segment 1 base; nucleotides outside the gene matches: 6. The CDR3 DNA follows: TGCAGCGTTGAGGTACAGGGGATGTCCTACGAGCAGTACTTC. It translates to CSVEVQGMSYEQYF.

The chain joins TRBV12-3 or TRBV12-4 to TRBJ1-4; D perhaps matches TRBD1 (5 bases). V was shortened by 5 bases and J by 0 bases, with 10 bases between the two germline ends. The CDR3 is 15 amino acids. DNA of the CDR3: TGTGCCAGCAGTGTCGACAGTACAACTAATGAAAAACTGTTTTTT. It is translated as CASSVDSTTNEKLFF.

This clonotype was seen more than once but under ten times. V gene TRBV5-1 combines with J gene TRBJ2-2; D is uncertain. The germline gives CDR1 SGHRS, CDR2 YFSETQ. V shed 3 bases and J shed 2 bases, with 8 bases lying between them. The CDR3 runs 14 residues. The CDR3 bases are TGCGCCAGCAGCTGGTACGCAAACACCGGGGAGCTGTTTTTT. This codes for CASSWYANTGELFF.

The rearrangement uses TRBV3-1 and TRBJ1-2; D possibly corresponds to TRBD1 (5 bases). CDR3 length equals 16 residues. Germline CDR1 and CDR2: LGHDT and YNNKEL (reference sequence). The V and J ends lost 4 bases and 2 bases respectively, with 17 bases between them. CDR3 bases: TGTGCCAGCAGCCTGATTCCGGGACTCCTCAACTATGGCTACACCTTC. This encodes CASSLIPGLLNYGYTF.